Each of the 27 T cell receptor beta chains below was sequenced from the same sample in a study of cytomegalovirus exposure and HLA in healthy donors. The PCR ran on 60 Vbeta and 13 Jbeta primers. TCRdb keeps only in-frame clones here, not all; method: immunoSEQ multiplex PCR. The table has around 150,000 clones, roughly 78% seen once. Sequenced sample: PBMCs. Receptors originate from a middle-aged man in good health and CMV-seropositive.

On this clone: Other DNA sequences from this sample encode an identical CDR3 as well. The rearrangement links TRBV7-6 to TRBJ2-7; 7 bases match TRBD1. V shed 3 bases, J shed 2 bases, and the junction held 4 bases outside the gene matches. CDR1 is SGHVS and CDR2 is FNYEAQ in the germline V gene. The CDR3 extends over 14 amino acids. CDR3 bases: TGTGCCAGCAGCTTGGGGCAGGGGGCCTACGAGCAGTACTTC. It specifies CASSLGQGAYEQYF.

This CDR3 reads CASSPQGVAGGYNEQFF. The CDR3 DNA reads as TGTGCCAGCAGCCCCCAAGGCGTAGCGGGGGGGTACAATGAGCAGTTCTTC. This rearrangement joins TRBV7-3 to TRBJ2-1, with TRBD2 matching over 11 bases. The CDR3 runs 17 residues. The junction had 10 bases not matched to a gene; V was cut back by 5 bases and J by 4 bases. The germline V gene has CDR1 SGHTA and CDR2 FQGTGA.

CDR3 nucleotides: TGTGCCAGCAGAGCAGGGTTGGGTGAAAAACTGTTTTTT. Its protein is CASRAGLGEKLFF. The chain links TRBV2 to TRBJ1-4; the D gene is possibly TRBD1 (5 bases). The CDR3 spans 13 residues. V dropped 6 bases and J dropped 7 bases, with 12 bases sitting between them. Germline V gene sequence: CDR1 SNHLY, CDR2 FYNNEI.

The gene calls are TRBV7-8 and TRBJ2-7, with D unresolved. CDR3 size: 13 residues. The V end lost 1 base, the J end lost 3 bases, and 7 bases lay between the germline ends. Germline V gene lookup returns CDR1 SGHVS and CDR2 FQNEAQ. CDR3 bases: TGTGCCAGCAGCTTAGACACCCTCTACGAGCAGTACTTC. This codes for CASSLDTLYEQYF.

V usage is TRBV7-9 and J usage is TRBJ1-6; TRBD1 agrees at 8 bases. Germline V gene sequence: CDR1 SEHNR, CDR2 FQNEAQ (reference sequence). The V segment lost 5 bases and the J segment 6 bases; nucleotides outside the gene matches: 6. CDR3 length: 15 residues. The CDR3 spells CASSRGQGGNSPLHF. As DNA, the CDR3 is TGTGCCAGCAGCCGCGGACAGGGCGGTAATTCACCCCTCCACTTT.

The chain combines TRBV7-2 with TRBJ1-5; no reliable D call. The CDR3 has 14 amino acids. CDR1 and CDR2 from the germline V gene are SGHTA and FQGNSA. The ends were cut back, 4 bases at V and 8 bases at J, with 15 bases in the middle. The CDR3 DNA follows: TGTGCCAGCAGCTCAGACATCACCAAGGAGCCCCAGCATTTT. Translating gives CASSSDITKEPQHF.

The chain has TRBV5-1 and TRBJ1-6; D is unresolved. Germline CDR1 SGHRS, CDR2 YFSETQ. The germline V and J ends were trimmed by 4 bases and 7 bases, with 15 bases remaining between them. This CDR3 has 15 amino acids. The CDR3 is CASSPTLIRNSPLHF. As DNA, the CDR3 is TGCGCCAGCAGCCCCACCTTAATACGGAATTCACCCCTCCACTTT.

The chain links TRBV19 to TRBJ1-5, with D perhaps TRBD1 (6 bases). This CDR3 contains 14 residues. Germline CDR1 LNHDA, CDR2 SQIVND (reference sequence). With 9 bases removed from V and 3 bases from J, the gap between germline ends came to 15 bases. The chain's CDR3 is CASSNGQLNQPQHF. The CDR3 coding sequence is TGTGCCAGCTCAAACGGACAGCTCAATCAGCCCCAGCATTTT.

The rearrangement joins TRBV10-3 to TRBJ2-1; 11 bases line up with TRBD2. J gave up 7 bases and V 6 bases, and 11 bases lay outside the gene matches. The CDR3 consists of 16 residues. Per the germline V gene, CDR1 is ENHRY and CDR2 is SYGVKD. The CDR3 is CAISPLVAGGLNEQFF. In nucleotides, the CDR3 is TGTGCCATCAGCCCCTTGGTAGCGGGGGGGCTGAATGAGCAGTTCTTC.

The chain has TRBV7-2 and TRBJ1-2; D possibly corresponds to TRBD1 (5 bases). Trimming pared 7 bases from V and 0 bases from J, leaving 15 bases between. The CDR3 loop spans 15 amino acids. The V gene's germline CDR1 is SGHTA and CDR2 FQGNSA. CDR3 sequence: CASNNGGMANYGYTF. For the CDR3, the DNA is TGTGCCAGCAACAACGGGGGGATGGCTAACTATGGCTACACCTTC.

The rearrangement uses TRBV18 and TRBJ1-5, with D hard to call. Trimming shortened V by 3 bases and J by 6 bases, and 9 bases separated the two germline ends. The CDR3 contains 13 residues. The germline V gene encodes CDR1 KGHSH and CDR2 LQKENI. CDR3 DNA sequence: TGTGCCAGCTCACCGGAGGACGGTCAGCCCCAGCATTTT. Protein sequence: CASSPEDGQPQHF.

The J gene is TRBJ1-4, the V gene TRBV25-1, with 10 bases lining up with TRBD1. V lost 6 bases and J lost 6; bases outside the gene matches: 4. Germline CDR1 reads MGHDK; CDR2 reads SYGVNS. The CDR3 has 14 amino acids. The CDR3 coding sequence is TGTGCCAGCAGGGGACAGGGGCGCGATGAAAAACTGTTTTTT. This gives the protein CASRGQGRDEKLFF.

The chain recombines TRBV5-4 with TRBJ2-5, with 8 bases fitting TRBD1. The J call may not be correct, given that the DNA end is closer to TRBJ2-7. The CDR3 has 15 amino acids. Germline V gives CDR1 SGHNT, CDR2 YYREEE (reference sequence). DNA of the CDR3: TGTGCCAGCAGTCAAACAGGGGGGACCCCCTACGAGCAGTACTTC. Its translation: CASSQTGGTPYEQYF.

V is TRBV11-1 and J is TRBJ2-1; 8 bases match TRBD1. Unmatched junction bases numbered 11, after V lost 5 bases and J lost 5 bases. Germline V gene lookup returns CDR1 SGHAT and CDR2 FQDESV (reference sequence). The CDR3 consists of 16 residues. The CDR3 DNA sequence: TGTGCCAGCAGCCTGTGGACAGGGAGCGGTAACAATGAGCAGTTCTTC. As protein: CASSLWTGSGNNEQFF. The full variable domain, completed using reference TRBV11-1 and TRBJ2-1, is EAEVAQSPRYKITEKSQAVAFWCDPISGHATLYWYRQILGQGPELLVQFQDESVVDDSQLPKDRFSAERLKGVDSTLKIQPAELGDSAMYLCASSLWTGSGNNEQFFGPGTRLTVL.

This chain connects TRBV29-1 to TRBJ2-4; D remains ambiguous. The V gene lost 3 bases and the J gene lost 3 bases, with 9 bases spanning the gap. CDR3 size: 13 residues. CDR1 is SQVTM and CDR2 is ANQGSEA in the germline V gene. The CDR3 region has the DNA TGCAGCGTTGAGCTTGCAGTCAAAAACATTCAGTACTTC. Translating gives CSVELAVKNIQYF.

This chain joins TRBV27 and TRBJ1-2; D possibly corresponds to TRBD1 (5 bases). CDR3 length: 15 amino acids. Germline V gene sequence: CDR1 MNHEY, CDR2 SMNVEV (reference sequence). Trimming cost V 2 bases and J 4 bases, with 14 bases left between them. CDR3 sequence (DNA): TGTGCCAGCAGTTTAAAGCAGGGAAGGGTCTATGGCTACACCTTC. Protein product: CASSLKQGRVYGYTF.

The chain couples TRBV5-1 to TRBJ2-2, with D perhaps matching TRBD1 (6 bases). The CDR3 is made up of 16 amino acids. V dropped 0 bases and J dropped 2 bases, with 11 bases sitting between them. CDR1 and CDR2 (germline): SGHRS, YFSETQ. The CDR3 protein is CASSLGVRGNTGELFF. The CDR3, as DNA: TGCGCCAGCAGCTTGGGGGTCAGGGGAAACACCGGGGAGCTGTTTTTT.

The chain combines TRBV27 with TRBJ2-7; TRBD1 aligns across 11 bases. Germline V CDR1 and CDR2: MNHEY, SMNVEV (reference sequence). CDR3 length equals 17 residues. The trim removed 2 bases at V and 3 bases at J, leaving 9 bases unmatched. CDR3 region: CASSLDRTGGAYYEQYF. Written as DNA, the CDR3 is TGTGCCAGCAGTTTAGACCGGACAGGGGGCGCCTACTACGAGCAGTACTTC.

The CDR3 DNA reads TGTGCCAGCAGCTTTGGCAGTCTCTATGGCTACACCTTC. Its translation: CASSFGSLYGYTF. The chain couples TRBV7-9 to TRBJ1-2; D remains unclear. The CDR3 is 13 residues long. Per germline, CDR1 SEHNR and CDR2 FQNEAQ (reference sequence). Trimming removed 3 bases at V and 4 bases at J, with 9 bases between.

The chain employs TRBV30 and TRBJ2-7, with TRBD1 matching 9 bases. After removal of 5 bases from V and 5 bases from J, the junction contained 7 bases not matched to a gene. CDR1 is GTSNPN, CDR2 SVGIG, per germline (reference sequence). There are 13 residues in the CDR3. The CDR3: CAWGGQGFHEQYF. CDR3 sequence (DNA): TGTGCCTGGGGGGGACAGGGTTTTCACGAGCAGTACTTC.

The rearrangement uses TRBV13 and TRBJ2-3, with TRBD1 matching 9 bases. CDR3 size: 16 residues. The J segment lost 2 bases and the V segment lost 4 bases, leaving 7 bases of the junction unmatched. CDR1 is PRHDT and CDR2 is FYEKMQ in the germline V gene (reference sequence). CDR3 sequence: CASSSETGGSTDTQYF. The CDR3 DNA sequence: TGTGCCAGCAGCTCCGAGACAGGGGGTTCCACAGATACGCAGTATTTT.

The CDR3 DNA reads TGCGCCAGCAGCTTGGATCAGGGTTTCGACTCACCCCTCCACTTT. Its translation: CASSLDQGFDSPLHF. This sequence joins TRBV5-1 and TRBJ1-6; a weak D match, TRBD1 (5 bases). CDR3 length equals 15 residues. Trimming removed 0 bases from V and 10 bases from J, with 14 bases in between. Germline CDR1 reads SGHRS; CDR2 reads YFSETQ. Looking up the rest from reference TRBV5-1 and TRBJ1-6 gives the full variable domain: KAGVTQTPRYLIKTRGQQVTLSCSPISGHRSVSWYQQTPGQGLQFLFEYFSETQRNKGNFPGRFSGRQFSNSRSEMNVSTLELGDSALYLCASSLDQGFDSPLHFGNGTRLTVT.

The chain employs TRBV6-5 and TRBJ2-2, with D hard to call. The CDR3 consists of 13 residues. Trimming stripped 7 bases from V and 6 bases from J, with 12 bases between. Germline V lookup: CDR1 MNHEY, CDR2 SVGAGI. The DNA for the CDR3 is TGTGCCAGCACTAATCTGGGCCCCGGGGAGCTGTTTTTT. This translates into CASTNLGPGELFF.

The J gene is TRBJ2-2, the V gene TRBV9; D unresolved. Germline V lookup: CDR1 SGDLS, CDR2 YYNGEE. V was clipped by 2 bases and J by 1 base, with 3 bases between them. This CDR3 is 13 amino acids long. The CDR3 reads CASSVGNTGELFF. The CDR3 DNA sequence: TGTGCCAGCAGCGTCGGGAACACCGGGGAGCTGTTTTTT.

The gene calls are TRBV7-9 and TRBJ1-4; unclear D gene. The V end was cut by 5 bases, the J end by 7 bases, with 8 bases between. CDR1 is SEHNR and CDR2 is FQNEAQ in the germline V gene (reference sequence). This CDR3 has 12 residues. CDR3 bases: TGTGCCAGCAGCCTAGGGCCTGAAAAACTGTTTTTT. It specifies CASSLGPEKLFF.

The rearrangement joins TRBV29-1 to TRBJ2-7; 9 bases align to TRBD1. Germline V CDR1 and CDR2: SQVTM, ANQGSEA. V lost 5 bases to trimming and J lost 3 bases; unmatched junction nucleotides: 8. This CDR3 has 14 amino acids. CDR3 residues: CSVYLTGGNYEQYF. The CDR3 DNA follows: TGCAGCGTTTATCTTACAGGGGGCAACTACGAGCAGTACTTC.

In nucleotides, the CDR3 is TGTGCCAGCAAAGGGGAGGGGTTGAACACTGAAGCTTTCTTT. Its protein product is CASKGEGLNTEAFF. The chain couples TRBV9 to TRBJ1-1, with D perhaps matching TRBD1 (5 bases). From germline, CDR1 is SGDLS and CDR2 YYNGEE. Trimming took off 6 bases at V and 0 bases at J, with 12 bases between the two ends. The CDR3 runs to 14 residues.